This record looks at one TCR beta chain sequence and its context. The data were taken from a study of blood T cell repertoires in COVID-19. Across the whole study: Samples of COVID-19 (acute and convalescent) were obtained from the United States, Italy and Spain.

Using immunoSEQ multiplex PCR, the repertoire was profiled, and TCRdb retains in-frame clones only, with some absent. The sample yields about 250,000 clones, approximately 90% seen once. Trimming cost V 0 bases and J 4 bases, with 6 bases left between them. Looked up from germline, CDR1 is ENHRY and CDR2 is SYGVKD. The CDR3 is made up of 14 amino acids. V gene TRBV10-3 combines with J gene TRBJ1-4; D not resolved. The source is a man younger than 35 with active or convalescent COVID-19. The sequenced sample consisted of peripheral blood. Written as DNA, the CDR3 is TGTGCCATCAGTGAGTCTATCCGTAATGAAAAACTGTTTTTT. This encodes CAISESIRNEKLFF.